Listed below are T cell receptor beta chains from one sample, sequenced in a study of blood T cell repertoires in COVID-19. Sequencing was performed with immunoSEQ multiplex PCR; in TCRdb, only in-frame clones are kept and a portion is missing. Of tens of thousands of clones in the sample, around 87% were seen once. The sample was peripheral blood. Receptors originate from a human donor with active COVID-19. The donor label of this sample is uncertain. Both conserved end residues are part of each CDR3. Each record gives: V gene, J gene, D gene, clone size, CDR3 DNA, CDR3 protein. D genes are given only for firm matches. Clone size is given for some rows only: seen once, a few or many times, or a class if the clone is expanded.

V gene: TRBV7-9
J gene: TRBJ1-5
D gene: TRBD1
clone size: .
CDR3 DNA: TGTGCCAGCAGCTACGACAGGGGTCAAGAGAGCAATCAGCCCCAGCATTTT
CDR3 protein: CASSYDRGQESNQPQHF

V gene: TRBV19
J gene: TRBJ2-5
D gene: TRBD2
clone size: .
CDR3 DNA: TGTGCCAGTAGTCTCGGACTAGCGGGAGCTGAGACCCAGTACTTC
CDR3 protein: CASSLGLAGAETQYF

V gene: TRBV7-2
J gene: TRBJ2-2
D gene: .
clone size: .
CDR3 DNA: TGTGCCAGCAGCCCCCAGGGCGTTTCGAACACCGGGGAGCTGTTTTTT
CDR3 protein: CASSPQGVSNTGELFF

V gene: TRBV7-2
J gene: TRBJ1-4
D gene: .
clone size: few
CDR3 DNA: TGTGCCAGCAGCTTAGAGCCGGAGGAAAAACTGTTTTTT
CDR3 protein: CASSLEPEEKLFF

V gene: TRBV6-5
J gene: TRBJ2-5
D gene: TRBD1
clone size: .
CDR3 DNA: TGTGCCAGCAGTAGGGGGCGAGAGACCCAGTACTTC
CDR3 protein: CASSRGRETQYF

V gene: TRBV7-6
J gene: TRBJ2-1
D gene: TRBD2
clone size: .
CDR3 DNA: TGTGCCAGCAGCGCCCTCCCGGGACTAGCGGGGGGCAATGAGCAGTTCTTC
CDR3 protein: CASSALPGLAGGNEQFF

V gene: TRBV4-1
J gene: TRBJ1-2
D gene: .
clone size: once
CDR3 DNA: TGCGCCAGCAGCCTACCAGATGGTTATGGCTACACCTTC
CDR3 protein: CASSLPDGYGYTF

V gene: TRBV6-2/TRBV6-3
J gene: TRBJ2-5
D gene: TRBD2
clone size: .
CDR3 DNA: TGTGCCAGCAGTTACATTAGCGGGGGGGCCGAGGAGACCCAGTACTTC
CDR3 protein: CASSYISGGAEETQYF

V gene: TRBV5-6
J gene: TRBJ1-1
D gene: .
clone size: .
CDR3 DNA: TGTGCCAGCAGCTTGACACAGCACGAAGCTTTCTTT
CDR3 protein: CASSLTQHEAFF

V gene: TRBV19
J gene: TRBJ1-1
D gene: .
clone size: .
CDR3 DNA: TGTGCCAGTAGTGCCCCCGGGGGGTTGGGCACTGAAGCTTTCTTT
CDR3 protein: CASSAPGGLGTEAFF

V gene: TRBV5-4
J gene: TRBJ1-2
D gene: TRBD1
clone size: .
CDR3 DNA: TGTGCCAGCACGAGGGACAGGGGCTATGGCTACACCTTC
CDR3 protein: CASTRDRGYGYTF

V gene: TRBV12-5
J gene: TRBJ2-3
D gene: .
clone size: .
CDR3 DNA: TGTGCTAGTGGTTCCCCCTATCTAGCTACAGATACGCAGTATTTT
CDR3 protein: CASGSPYLATDTQYF

V gene: TRBV5-5
J gene: TRBJ1-5
D gene: .
clone size: .
CDR3 DNA: TGTGCCAGCAGCTTGGGGTTTTCTAAGCTCGGTCAGCCCCAGCATTTT
CDR3 protein: CASSLGFSKLGQPQHF

V gene: TRBV5-1
J gene: TRBJ2-5
D gene: TRBD2
clone size: .
CDR3 DNA: TGCGCCAGCAGCTTAGCCTTAGCGGGAGGGCGAGAGACCCAGTACTTC
CDR3 protein: CASSLALAGGRETQYF

V gene: TRBV2
J gene: TRBJ1-1
D gene: .
clone size: few
CDR3 DNA: TGTGCCAGCACACCCACGGGAGGGGACACTGAAGCTTTCTTT
CDR3 protein: CASTPTGGDTEAFF

V gene: TRBV3-1/TRBV3-2
J gene: TRBJ2-5
D gene: TRBD1
clone size: .
CDR3 DNA: TGTGCCAGCAGCCCATCCGGGACAGGGGGCGCGGAGACCCAGTACTTC
CDR3 protein: CASSPSGTGGAETQYF

V gene: TRBV29-1
J gene: TRBJ1-2
D gene: TRBD1
clone size: .
CDR3 DNA: TGCAGCGTTGACCGGGACAGTAACTATGGCTACACCTTC
CDR3 protein: CSVDRDSNYGYTF

V gene: TRBV13
J gene: TRBJ2-7
D gene: .
clone size: .
CDR3 DNA: TGTGCCAGCAGCTACACACGGGATAATAACGACGAGCAGTACTTC
CDR3 protein: CASSYTRDNNDEQYF

V gene: TRBV2
J gene: TRBJ2-2
D gene: .
clone size: .
CDR3 DNA: TGTGCCAGCAAGCAGGTGACAGTGAACACCGGGGAGCTGTTTTTT
CDR3 protein: CASKQVTVNTGELFF

V gene: TRBV27
J gene: TRBJ2-7
D gene: .
clone size: .
CDR3 DNA: TGTGCCAGCAGCGAGACAGGCAGCTTCTCCTACGAGCAGTACTTC
CDR3 protein: CASSETGSFSYEQYF

V gene: TRBV3-1/TRBV3-2
J gene: TRBJ1-4
D gene: TRBD1
clone size: .
CDR3 DNA: TGTGCCAGCAGCCAACGACAGGGGTATGAAAAACTGTTTTTT
CDR3 protein: CASSQRQGYEKLFF

V gene: TRBV28
J gene: TRBJ2-7
D gene: TRBD1
clone size: .
CDR3 DNA: TGTGCCAGCAGTTCCTGGGACAGAACCTACGAGCAGTACTTC
CDR3 protein: CASSSWDRTYEQYF

V gene: TRBV30
J gene: TRBJ2-2
D gene: TRBD2
clone size: .
CDR3 DNA: TGTGCCTGGAGTCGTGGACTAGGGAAGGGCGGGGAGCTGTTTTTT
CDR3 protein: CAWSRGLGKGGELFF

V gene: TRBV2
J gene: TRBJ1-1
D gene: .
clone size: .
CDR3 DNA: TGTGCCAGCAGTGAAAGGGGCAGGTTGAACACTGAAGCTTTCTTT
CDR3 protein: CASSERGRLNTEAFF

V gene: TRBV6-1
J gene: TRBJ2-7
D gene: .
clone size: .
CDR3 DNA: TGTGCCAGCAGTGAGGAGGTTTTTTACGAGCAGTACTTC
CDR3 protein: CASSEEVFYEQYF

V gene: TRBV10-3
J gene: TRBJ2-3
D gene: .
clone size: .
CDR3 DNA: TGTGCCATCAGTGAGATGGTCGGGGTGGCGCAGTATTTT
CDR3 protein: CAISEMVGVAQYF

V gene: TRBV2
J gene: TRBJ2-1
D gene: TRBD2
clone size: .
CDR3 DNA: TGTGCCAGCAGTGTTTGGCTAGCGGGAAACAATGAGCAGTTCTTC
CDR3 protein: CASSVWLAGNNEQFF

V gene: TRBV28
J gene: TRBJ1-2
D gene: TRBD1
clone size: .
CDR3 DNA: TGTGCCACCCAGGGGGACAGGGATGGCTACACCTTC
CDR3 protein: CATQGDRDGYTF

V gene: TRBV3-1/TRBV3-2
J gene: TRBJ1-1
D gene: TRBD1
clone size: .
CDR3 DNA: TGTGCCAGCAGCCAAGATATGGACAGGGAAGCTTTCTTT
CDR3 protein: CASSQDMDREAFF

V gene: TRBV19
J gene: TRBJ1-5
D gene: .
clone size: .
CDR3 DNA: TGTGCCAGTAGTAGTCGGACAGATAATAGCAATCAGCCCCAGCATTTT
CDR3 protein: CASSSRTDNSNQPQHF

V gene: TRBV27
J gene: TRBJ2-2
D gene: TRBD1
clone size: .
CDR3 DNA: TGTGCCAGCAGGCCGGGACAGGGGATCGGGGAGCTGTTTTTT
CDR3 protein: CASRPGQGIGELFF

V gene: TRBV5-1
J gene: TRBJ1-1
D gene: .
clone size: .
CDR3 DNA: TGCGCCAGCAGCTTGGCCGCGGGAAACACTGAAGCTTTCTTT
CDR3 protein: CASSLAAGNTEAFF

V gene: TRBV3-1/TRBV3-2
J gene: TRBJ2-1
D gene: TRBD2
clone size: .
CDR3 DNA: TGTGCCAGCAGCCCTCCCGGGACTAATTTCTATGAGCAGTTCTTC
CDR3 protein: CASSPPGTNFYEQFF

V gene: TRBV7-8
J gene: TRBJ1-2
D gene: .
clone size: .
CDR3 DNA: TGTGCCAGCAGCTTAGGCAGGGCATATGGCTACACCTTC
CDR3 protein: CASSLGRAYGYTF

V gene: TRBV7-3
J gene: TRBJ2-5
D gene: TRBD1
clone size: .
CDR3 DNA: TGTGCCAGCAGCCCGACCCGACAGGGTGAGACCCAGTACTTC
CDR3 protein: CASSPTRQGETQYF

V gene: TRBV5-5
J gene: TRBJ1-1
D gene: .
clone size: .
CDR3 DNA: TGTGCCAGCAGCTTGGAGGCCCGGGCGCGGGCTGAAGCTTTCTTT
CDR3 protein: CASSLEARARAEAFF

V gene: TRBV19
J gene: TRBJ2-7
D gene: TRBD1
clone size: .
CDR3 DNA: TGTGCCAGTAGCATCGGACAGGGTACAGCCTACGAGCAGTACTTC
CDR3 protein: CASSIGQGTAYEQYF

V gene: TRBV7-6
J gene: TRBJ2-7
D gene: TRBD1
clone size: .
CDR3 DNA: TGTGCCAGCAGCTCTTCCGGGACAGGGACCTACGAGCAGTACTTC
CDR3 protein: CASSSSGTGTYEQYF

V gene: TRBV5-6
J gene: TRBJ2-1
D gene: TRBD2
clone size: once
CDR3 DNA: TGTGCCAGCAGCTTAAGACTAGCGGGCCCCAATGAGCAGTTCTTC
CDR3 protein: CASSLRLAGPNEQFF

V gene: TRBV16
J gene: TRBJ2-1
D gene: .
clone size: .
CDR3 DNA: TGTGCCAGCAGCCAATGGGGTAGGACTACTCAGTTCTTC
CDR3 protein: CASSQWGRTTQFF

V gene: TRBV27
J gene: TRBJ1-1
D gene: TRBD1
clone size: .
CDR3 DNA: TGTGCCAGCAGTTTATCGATCGACAGGGTAGGTCAAAGCACTGAAGCTTTCTTT
CDR3 protein: CASSLSIDRVGQSTEAFF

V gene: TRBV5-1
J gene: TRBJ2-7
D gene: TRBD1
clone size: .
CDR3 DNA: TGCGCCAGCAGCAACCGACAGGGTGGGCCCTACGAGCAGTACTTC
CDR3 protein: CASSNRQGGPYEQYF

V gene: TRBV5-8
J gene: TRBJ1-1
D gene: .
clone size: .
CDR3 DNA: TGTGCCAGCAGCCGGCCCCAGGCCGTGAACACTGAAGCTTTCTTT
CDR3 protein: CASSRPQAVNTEAFF

V gene: TRBV27
J gene: TRBJ1-1
D gene: TRBD1
clone size: once
CDR3 DNA: TGTGCCAGCAGTCTACTGAGGGACAGTCACGGAGCTTTCTTT
CDR3 protein: CASSLLRDSHGAFF

V gene: TRBV5-1
J gene: TRBJ1-2
D gene: .
clone size: .
CDR3 DNA: TGCGCCAGCAGCTCCCCCGGGAGTAACTATGGCTACACCTTC
CDR3 protein: CASSSPGSNYGYTF

V gene: TRBV5-1
J gene: TRBJ2-7
D gene: TRBD1
clone size: .
CDR3 DNA: TGCGCCAGCAGCTTGGGCCTATTGGGACAGGGGGGACCCGAGCAGTACTTC
CDR3 protein: CASSLGLLGQGGPEQYF

V gene: TRBV29-1
J gene: TRBJ2-7
D gene: .
clone size: .
CDR3 DNA: TGCAGCGTTGAAGCCACCCAGGGGAACGAGCAGTACTTC
CDR3 protein: CSVEATQGNEQYF

V gene: TRBV2
J gene: TRBJ1-1
D gene: TRBD1
clone size: .
CDR3 DNA: TGTGCCAGCAGTTGGGGCCAGGGGGCGAGGTCTGAAGCTTTCTTT
CDR3 protein: CASSWGQGARSEAFF

V gene: TRBV12-5
J gene: TRBJ1-6
D gene: .
clone size: .
CDR3 DNA: TGTGCTAGTGGTTTGGCTACAGGAAACTATAATTCACCCCTCCACTTT
CDR3 protein: CASGLATGNYNSPLHF

V gene: TRBV11-1
J gene: TRBJ2-7
D gene: TRBD2
clone size: .
CDR3 DNA: TGTGCCAGCAGCGCAACTAGCGGACCCTCCTACGAGCAGTACTTC
CDR3 protein: CASSATSGPSYEQYF

V gene: TRBV3-1/TRBV3-2
J gene: TRBJ1-1
D gene: .
clone size: .
CDR3 DNA: TGTGCCAGCAGCCAAGCCGACAGACTGAACACTGAAGCTTTCTTT
CDR3 protein: CASSQADRLNTEAFF

V gene: TRBV29-1
J gene: TRBJ2-5
D gene: .
clone size: .
CDR3 DNA: TGCAGCGGTTCACAGGGTCAAGAGACCCAGTACTTC
CDR3 protein: CSGSQGQETQYF

V gene: TRBV4-2
J gene: TRBJ2-7
D gene: .
clone size: many
CDR3 DNA: TGTGCCAGCAGCCAAGAAAATGCCGGGGAGCCCTACGAGCAGTACTTC
CDR3 protein: CASSQENAGEPYEQYF

V gene: TRBV30
J gene: TRBJ1-5
D gene: .
clone size: .
CDR3 DNA: TGTGCCTGGATGCCGGGACTCGGTAAAGGCAATCAGCCCCAGCATTTT
CDR3 protein: CAWMPGLGKGNQPQHF